This record concerns one TCR beta chain sequence. V lost 6 bases and J lost 0; bases outside the gene matches: 6. Looked up from germline, CDR1 is MNHEY and CDR2 is SMNVEV (reference sequence). The CDR3 totals 15 residues. The data derive from a study of shared T cell receptors in the human thymus. Produced via immunoSEQ multiplex PCR; TCRdb's table is partial and in-frame only. The sample has approximately 660,000 clones, 88% seen once. These data also formed part of another study, on human thymus T cells. That paper adds: Corrective heart surgery yielded the resections from which the thymus tissue came. Overlap was high between thymic repertoires from unrelated individuals, as reported in related research.

The chain links TRBV27 to TRBJ2-7; 9 bases match TRBD2. Specimen: thymocytes. This TCR derives from a boy under three years old with a congenital heart defect. This CDR3 is CASSRLAAPSYEQYF. The CDR3 DNA is TGTGCCAGCAGCAGACTAGCGGCCCCCTCCTACGAGCAGTACTTC.